One and the same sample provided the 18 T cell receptor beta chains below, sequenced in a study of beta chain features in type 1 diabetes. The study, taken as a whole, reports: In every one of the four CD4+ subsets, TCRB CDR3s were moderately but significantly shorter in Type 1 diabetes patients.

Antigen specificity for these receptors is unknown. The entirety of the isolated RNA underwent reverse transcription, so expressed TCRB transcripts were sequenced. Profiling relied on immunoSEQ multiplex PCR, and the TCRdb table lists in-frame clones only, not all of them. The data hold about 120,000 clones, with roughly a sixth observed a single time. Sequenced sample: central memory CD4+ T cells from blood. These receptor sequences come from a man between 18 and 29 years old with type 1 diabetes.

This clone was observed a few times. Within the sample, other DNA sequences also encode this same CDR3. The genes are TRBV30 and TRBJ2-3, with D perhaps matching TRBD2 (7 bases). The ends were cut back, 0 bases at V and 1 base at J, with 8 bases in the middle. The CDR3 extends over 14 amino acids. Germline assignment: CDR1 GTSNPN and CDR2 SVGIG (reference sequence). The CDR3 sequence: CAWSVGGGTDTQYF. DNA of the CDR3: TGTGCCTGGAGTGTAGGGGGGGGCACAGATACGCAGTATTTT. Full variable domain (remainder filled in from reference TRBV30 and TRBJ2-3): SQTIHQWPATLVQPVGSPLSLECTVEGTSNPNLYWYRQAAGRGLQLLFYSVGIGQISSEVPQNLSASRPQDRQFILSSKKLLLSDSGFYLCAWSVGGGTDTQYFGPGTRLTVL.

This rearrangement joins TRBV5-4 to TRBJ2-7, with 9 positions matching TRBD1. The CDR3 runs 15 residues. V gave up 6 bases and J gave up 5 bases; unmatched junction bases: 12. Germline CDR1 SGHNT, CDR2 YYREEE (reference sequence). The CDR3 sequence: CASTTTGTGPHEQYF. DNA of the CDR3: TGTGCCAGCACCACCACCGGGACAGGGCCTCACGAGCAGTACTTC.

This clone was seen more than once but under ten times. The chain combines TRBV5-1 with TRBJ1-4; no definite D call. V was cut by 0 bases and J by 3 bases, with 6 bases left in between. Germline CDR1 and CDR2: SGHRS and YFSETQ. The CDR3 is 14 residues long. CDR3 sequence (DNA): TGCGCCAGCAGCTTGGGGAGACCTAATGAAAAACTGTTTTTT. Protein product: CASSLGRPNEKLFF.

This chain links TRBV10-3 with TRBJ2-2; D is ambiguous. Germline CDR1 and CDR2: ENHRY and SYGVKD. The CDR3 spans 16 residues. V lost 6 bases and J lost 0, with 14 bases in between. The CDR3 DNA is TGTGCCATCAGCACTACGTCTGGGACGAACACCGGGGAGCTGTTTTTT. The encoded protein is CAISTTSGTNTGELFF.

There are a few counts of this clone. This chain connects TRBV29-1 to TRBJ2-7; 9 positions match TRBD1. Germline assignment: CDR1 SQVTM and CDR2 ANQGSEA. With 4 bases clipped from V and 3 bases from J, the junction kept 7 bases outside the gene matches. This CDR3 comprises 14 residues. The CDR3 coding sequence is TGCAGCGTTGCCTTGACAGGGGGAGACTACGAGCAGTACTTC. Residues: CSVALTGGDYEQYF.

This clone was counted between two and nine times. The chain recombines TRBV5-1 with TRBJ1-1; D possibly corresponds to TRBD1 (5 bases). The ends were cut back, 0 bases at V and 1 base at J, with 10 bases in the middle. Germline loops: CDR1 SGHRS, CDR2 YFSETQ. This CDR3 has 15 amino acids. DNA for the CDR3: TGCGCCAGCAGCTTGGTGATAAGGGGGAACACTGAAGCTTTCTTT. It yields the protein CASSLVIRGNTEAFF.

This rearrangement joins TRBV5-1 to TRBJ1-1; D might be TRBD1 (5 bases). Germline V lookup: CDR1 SGHRS, CDR2 YFSETQ. V was pared by 4 bases and J by 2 bases, with 15 bases between. The CDR3 loop spans 15 amino acids. The DNA of the CDR3 is TGCGCCAGCAGCCCCAGAGAGGGGAGCAACACTGAAGCTTTCTTT. Protein product: CASSPREGSNTEAFF.

This clone was seen at least ten times. The chain recombines TRBV21-1 with TRBJ2-4; the D call in the table, TRBD1, was not verified against the DNA. TRBV21-1 is designated a pseudogene. There are 13 residues in the CDR3. CDR3 in amino acids: CASSKDSLASGYF. The CDR3 nucleotides are TGTGCCAGCAGCAAGGACAGTCTGGCGTCAGGGTACTTC.

The chain carries TRBV7-9 and TRBJ1-1, with 7 bases identical to TRBD1. This CDR3 is 15 amino acids long. The germline gives CDR1 SEHNR, CDR2 FQNEAQ (reference sequence). J lost 3 bases, V lost 4 bases, and 8 bases had no gene match. For the CDR3, the DNA is TGTGCCAGCAGCTCAACCGGGACAGACCACACTGAAGCTTTCTTT. It yields the protein CASSSTGTDHTEAFF.

In this sample, this clone turned up a few times. V and J are TRBV15 and TRBJ2-1; D possibly corresponds to TRBD1 (8 bases). Germline V CDR1 and CDR2: LNHNV, YYDKDF (reference sequence). With 0 bases removed from V and 6 bases from J, the gap between germline ends came to 15 bases. The length of the CDR3 is 16 residues. CDR3 sequence: CATSREAGGGGNEQFF. In DNA, the CDR3 is TGTGCCACCAGCAGAGAGGCAGGGGGCGGGGGCAATGAGCAGTTCTTC.

Many counts were recorded for this clone. This specimen includes other DNA sequences encoding the same CDR3. The chain uses TRBV18 and TRBJ2-7; no definite D call. The CDR3 is 13 residues long. V lost 4 bases and J 3 bases, leaving 10 bases between the germline ends. Germline-derived CDR1 and CDR2 are KGHSH and LQKENI. CDR3 in DNA: TGTGCCAGCTCACGAACAGACTTCTACGAGCAGTACTTC. As protein: CASSRTDFYEQYF.

The table lists this clone with a few counts. The V call is TRBV15, the J call TRBJ2-7, with TRBD1 as a possible D gene (5 bases). V lost 1 base and J 0 bases, leaving 10 bases between the germline ends. CDR1 LNHNV and CDR2 YYDKDF come from the germline V gene (reference sequence). The CDR3 is made up of 15 amino acids. The CDR3, as DNA: TGTGCCACCAGCAGAGCAAGGGGCCACTCCTACGAGCAGTACTTC. Translating it yields CATSRARGHSYEQYF. Combining the CDR3 with reference TRBV15 and TRBJ2-7 gives the whole variable domain DAMVIQNPRYQVTQFGKPVTLSCSQTLNHNVMYWYQQKSSQAPKLLFHYYDKDFNNEADTPDNFQSRRPNTSFCFLDIRSPGLGDTAMYLCATSRARGHSYEQYFGPGTRLTVT.

This clone was counted only a few times. The chain joins TRBV10-3 to TRBJ2-5, with 10 bases that match TRBD1. The trim removed 4 bases at V and 7 bases at J, leaving 12 bases unmatched. This CDR3 comprises 16 residues. Germline V gene lookup returns CDR1 ENHRY and CDR2 SYGVKD. CDR3 region: CAISAGTGDGVRTQYF. The CDR3 DNA follows: TGTGCCATCAGTGCCGGGACAGGGGATGGAGTGCGGACCCAGTACTTC.

This clone appeared a few times. V gene TRBV29-1 combines with J gene TRBJ1-1; a weak D match, TRBD1 (6 bases). CDR1 SQVTM and CDR2 ANQGSEA come from the germline V gene. CDR3 length: 14 residues. The V gene lost 4 bases and the J gene lost 4 bases, with 16 bases spanning the gap. The CDR3 DNA is TGCAGCGTTGGTCGGGGGGCTGATCGCACTGAAGCTTTCTTT. Translation: CSVGRGADRTEAFF.

This chain uses TRBV2 with TRBJ1-5; the D gene is possibly TRBD1 (5 bases). CDR1 and CDR2 from the germline V gene are SNHLY and FYNNEI. This CDR3 region has 15 residues. V was pared by 6 bases and J by 0 bases, with 12 bases between. The CDR3 DNA sequence: TGTGCCAGCAGACAGGAACCGATTAGCAATCAGCCCCAGCATTTT. Translation: CASRQEPISNQPQHF.

This clone was observed a handful of times. The rearrangement uses TRBV5-1 and TRBJ2-1; 9 bases agree with TRBD1. This CDR3 comprises 16 residues. With V trimmed by 4 bases and J by 6 bases, 11 bases remained unmatched. Germline CDR1 reads SGHRS; CDR2 reads YFSETQ. CDR3 in DNA: TGCGCCAGCAGCCCCACCGGGACAGGGCCCACCAATGAGCAGTTCTTC. Protein: CASSPTGTGPTNEQFF.

The gene calls are TRBV30 and TRBJ2-3, with D perhaps given as TRBD1 or TRBD2 (6 bases each). The CDR3 runs to 16 residues. Germline V gene lookup returns CDR1 GTSNPN and CDR2 SVGIG (reference sequence). V lost 0 bases and J 3 bases, leaving 16 bases between the germline ends. DNA for the CDR3: TGTGCCTGGAGTGTAGGGGGGCCTCTATTGACAGATACGCAGTATTTT. As protein: CAWSVGGPLLTDTQYF.

This clone was recorded many times. The J gene is TRBJ2-1, the V gene TRBV10-2, with TRBD2 matching over 9 bases. In germline, CDR1 is WSHSY, CDR2 SAAADI. With 6 bases clipped from V and 8 bases from J, the junction kept 5 bases outside the gene matches. This CDR3 has 13 amino acids. CDR3 DNA sequence: TGCGCCAGCAGAGGGACTAGCAGCGATGAGCAGTTCTTC. Protein sequence: CASRGTSSDEQFF.